This TCR beta chain was captured in a study of early T cells in non-severe SARS-CoV-2 infection. The study, taken as a whole, reports: Matching against VDJdb likely underestimated virus-specific expansions, favoring anti-spike CD8.

For this clonotype: The antigen is not known. It may be a read error: a sequence one base away is much more abundant.

Researchers tagged individual cDNA molecules with unique molecular identifiers. Via MiXCR, TCRdb re-called the 5' RACE reads, giving one row per CDR3 protein. The sample holds over 75,000 distinct CDR3 sequences, approximately 13% seen once. Germline lookup yields CDR1 MNHNS and CDR2 SASEGT. V dropped 4 bases and J dropped 4 bases, with 14 bases sitting between them. The CDR3 is made up of 15 amino acids. Material: whole blood. The J gene is TRBJ1-3, the V gene TRBV6-1; D is ambiguous. The clonotype was recovered from an adult who was a healthcare worker with PCR-confirmed SARS-CoV-2 infection or an uninfected control (not recorded which). This CDR3 reads CASSAAACDGNTIYF. CDR3 bases: TGTGCCAGCAGTGCAGCCGCATGCGACGGAAACACCATATATTTT.